This T cell receptor (beta chain) was retrieved from a study of CD8 T cells in Susac syndrome. The study sequenced TCR beta in blood CD8+ and CD4+ T cells. The multiple sclerosis controls consisted of treatment-naive patients with relapsing-remitting disease, either stable or active. While CD8+ and CD4+ T cells were isolated negatively, TEMRA cells were enriched by FACS. CDR3 size: 18 residues. V lost 4 bases to trimming and J lost 7 bases, with 25 bases between them. After extraction with the RNeasy kit, about 0.45 to 1 ug of the RNA was reverse transcribed using random hexamers. Each CDR3 protein is one row after TCRdb ran MiXCR on the immunoSEQ multiplex PCR reads. The sample contains about 69,000 distinct CDR3 sequences, about 91% of which appear only once.

The receptor comes from a human donor with multiple sclerosis. Specimen: CD8+ T cells from PBMCs. This chain connects TRBV12-3 or TRBV12-4 to TRBJ2-2, with D possibly being TRBD1 (9 bases). This chain's CDR3 is CASSWGQGLGRLNGELFF. Written as DNA, the CDR3 is TGTGCCAGCAGTTGGGGACAGGGACTAGGTCGCCTTAACGGGGAGCTGTTTTTT.